This entry describes one TCR beta chain. The antigen remains unidentified. The 5'RACE method, run with constant-segment primers, produced TCR alpha and TCR beta cDNA libraries (carrying sample barcodes and UMIs). TCRdb called the 5' RACE reads again in MiXCR, with one record for every CDR3 protein. The table lists 200,000 to 300,000 distinct CDR3 sequences, around a tenth of them singletons. This record belongs to a study of T-cell memory formation after mild COVID-19. Study-wide background: Among the donors, TCR clusters were largely specific to each donor. Study-wide results and caveats: Most CD4+ clones that shrank were in CM and EM, while CD8+ ones turned up in EMRA. The study found balanced CD4/CD8 in clones contracting day 15 to 85 and a CD4+ lean in later expanders.

This CDR3 spans 17 amino acids. This TCR came from a man aged 18 to 29 who had mild COVID-19 (a few samples of this study predate the infection). Cell type and time point are not known. V usage is TRBV12-1 and J usage is TRBJ1-5. TRBV12-1 represents a pseudogene. Sequencing was performed on PBMCs or a T cell subset sorted from them (not recorded which). CDR3 DNA sequence: TGTGCCAGCAGCCAAGAGGCGGACGCCAATAGCAATCAGCCCCAGCATTTT. Its protein product is CASSQEADANSNQPQHF.